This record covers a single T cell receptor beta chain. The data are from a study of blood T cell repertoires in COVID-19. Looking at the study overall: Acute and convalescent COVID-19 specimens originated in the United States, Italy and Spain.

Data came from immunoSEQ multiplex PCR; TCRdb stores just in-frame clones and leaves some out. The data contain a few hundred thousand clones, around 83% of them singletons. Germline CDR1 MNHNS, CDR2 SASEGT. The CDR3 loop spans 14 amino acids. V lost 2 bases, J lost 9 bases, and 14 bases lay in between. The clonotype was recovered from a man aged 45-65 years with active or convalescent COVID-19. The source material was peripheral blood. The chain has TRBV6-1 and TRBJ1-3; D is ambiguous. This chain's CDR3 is CASSEHPFLATIYF. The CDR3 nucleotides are TGTGCCAGCAGTGAACATCCCTTCTTAGCCACCATATATTTT.